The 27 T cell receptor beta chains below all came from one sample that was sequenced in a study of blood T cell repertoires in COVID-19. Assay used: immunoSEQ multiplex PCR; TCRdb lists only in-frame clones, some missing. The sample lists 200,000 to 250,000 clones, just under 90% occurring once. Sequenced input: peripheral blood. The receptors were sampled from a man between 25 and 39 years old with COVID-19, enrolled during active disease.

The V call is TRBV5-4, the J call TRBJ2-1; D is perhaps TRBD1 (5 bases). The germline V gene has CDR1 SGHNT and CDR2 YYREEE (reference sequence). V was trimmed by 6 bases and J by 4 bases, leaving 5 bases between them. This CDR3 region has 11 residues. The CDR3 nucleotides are TGTGCCAGCAACAGGTACAATGAGCAGTTCTTC. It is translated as CASNRYNEQFF.

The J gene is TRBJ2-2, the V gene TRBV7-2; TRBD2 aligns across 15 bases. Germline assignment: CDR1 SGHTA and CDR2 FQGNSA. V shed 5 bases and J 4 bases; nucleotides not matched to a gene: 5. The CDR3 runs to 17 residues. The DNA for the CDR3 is TGTGCCAGCAGCGGAGGACTAGCGGGGGGGTTCACCGGGGAGCTGTTTTTT. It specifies CASSGGLAGGFTGELFF. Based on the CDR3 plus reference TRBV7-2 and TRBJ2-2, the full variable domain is GAGVSQSPSNKVTEKGKDVELRCDPISGHTALYWYRQSLGQGLEFLIYFQGNSAPDKSGLPSDRFSAERTGGSVSTLTIQRTQQEDSAVYLCASSGGLAGGFTGELFFGEGSRLTVL.

The CDR3 DNA reads TGTGCCAGCAGCCCAGGGGGCGCCTGGAACACTGAAGCTTTCTTT. Translated, it gives CASSPGGAWNTEAFF. This chain joins TRBV7-9 and TRBJ1-1; the match to TRBD1 covers 8 bases. The germline CDR1 and CDR2 sequences are SEHNR and FQNEAQ (reference sequence). After removal of 5 bases from V and 1 base from J, the junction contained 6 bases not matched to a gene. The CDR3 runs to 15 residues. The full variable domain, in which reference TRBV7-9 and TRBJ1-1 provide the parts outside the CDR3, is DTGVSQNPRHKITKRGQNVTFRCDPISEHNRLYWYRQTLGQGPEFLTYFQNEAQLEKSRLLSDRFSAERPKGSFSTLEIQRTEQGDSAMYLCASSPGGAWNTEAFFGQGTRLTVV.

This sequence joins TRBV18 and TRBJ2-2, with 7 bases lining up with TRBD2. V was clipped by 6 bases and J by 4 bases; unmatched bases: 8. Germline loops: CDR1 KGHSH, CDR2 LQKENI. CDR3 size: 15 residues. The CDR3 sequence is CASSSGLEATGELFF. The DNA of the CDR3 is TGTGCCAGCTCTTCTGGACTAGAGGCCACCGGGGAGCTGTTTTTT.

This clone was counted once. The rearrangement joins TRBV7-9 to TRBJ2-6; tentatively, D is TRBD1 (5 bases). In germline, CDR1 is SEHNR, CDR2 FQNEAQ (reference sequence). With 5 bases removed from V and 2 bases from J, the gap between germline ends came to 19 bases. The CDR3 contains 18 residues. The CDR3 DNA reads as TGTGCCAGCAGCATAACCCAGGGTGGGGTTGCTGGGGCCAACGTCCTGACTTTC. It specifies CASSITQGGVAGANVLTF. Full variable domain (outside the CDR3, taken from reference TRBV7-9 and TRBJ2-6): DTGVSQNPRHKITKRGQNVTFRCDPISEHNRLYWYRQTLGQGPEFLTYFQNEAQLEKSRLLSDRFSAERPKGSFSTLEIQRTEQGDSAMYLCASSITQGGVAGANVLTFGAGSRLTVL.

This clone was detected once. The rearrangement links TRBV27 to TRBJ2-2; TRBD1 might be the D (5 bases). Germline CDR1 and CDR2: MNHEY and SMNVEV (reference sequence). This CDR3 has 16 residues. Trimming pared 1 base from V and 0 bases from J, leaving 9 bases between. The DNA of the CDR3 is TGTGCCAGCAGTTTATGGGCAGGGTCGAACACCGGGGAGCTGTTTTTT. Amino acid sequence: CASSLWAGSNTGELFF.

The CDR3 here is CSTGGGERERTDTQYF. The CDR3 bases are TGCAGCACAGGGGGTGGCGAGAGAGAACGCACAGATACGCAGTATTTT. The chain employs TRBV29-1 and TRBJ2-3; 8 bases map to TRBD1. V lost 8 bases to trimming and J lost 1 base; unmatched junction nucleotides: 14. CDR3 length equals 16 residues. Germline V gene data show CDR1 as SQVTM and CDR2 as ANQGSEA.

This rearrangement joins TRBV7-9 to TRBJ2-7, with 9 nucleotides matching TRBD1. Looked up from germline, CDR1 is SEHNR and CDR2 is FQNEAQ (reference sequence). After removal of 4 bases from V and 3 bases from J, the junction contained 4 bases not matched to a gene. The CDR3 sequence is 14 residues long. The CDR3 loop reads CASSSTGGDYEQYF. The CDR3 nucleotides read TGTGCCAGCAGCTCGACAGGGGGGGACTACGAGCAGTACTTC.

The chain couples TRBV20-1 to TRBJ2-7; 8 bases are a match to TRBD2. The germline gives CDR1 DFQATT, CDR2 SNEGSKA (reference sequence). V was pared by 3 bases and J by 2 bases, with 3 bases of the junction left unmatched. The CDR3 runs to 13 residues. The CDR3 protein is CSASKLAAYEQYF. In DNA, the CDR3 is TGCAGTGCTAGTAAACTAGCGGCCTACGAGCAGTACTTC.

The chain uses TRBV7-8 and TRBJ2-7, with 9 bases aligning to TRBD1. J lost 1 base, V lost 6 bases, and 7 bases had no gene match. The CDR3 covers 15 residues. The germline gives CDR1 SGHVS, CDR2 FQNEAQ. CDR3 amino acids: CASSTETGGSYEQYF. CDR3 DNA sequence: TGTGCCAGCAGTACAGAGACAGGGGGGTCCTACGAGCAGTACTTC.

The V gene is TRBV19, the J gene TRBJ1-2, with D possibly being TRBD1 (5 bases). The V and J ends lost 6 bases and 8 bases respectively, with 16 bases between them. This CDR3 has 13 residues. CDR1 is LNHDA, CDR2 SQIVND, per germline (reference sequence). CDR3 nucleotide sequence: TGTGCCAGTAGCAGCGACAGACTTGGAGGCTACACCTTC. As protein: CASSSDRLGGYTF.

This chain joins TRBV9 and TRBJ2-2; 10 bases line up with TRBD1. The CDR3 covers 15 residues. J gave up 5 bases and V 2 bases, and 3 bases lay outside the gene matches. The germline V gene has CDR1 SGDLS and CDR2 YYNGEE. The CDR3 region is CASSVGTGETGELFF. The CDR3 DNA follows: TGTGCCAGCAGCGTCGGGACAGGGGAGACCGGGGAGCTGTTTTTT.

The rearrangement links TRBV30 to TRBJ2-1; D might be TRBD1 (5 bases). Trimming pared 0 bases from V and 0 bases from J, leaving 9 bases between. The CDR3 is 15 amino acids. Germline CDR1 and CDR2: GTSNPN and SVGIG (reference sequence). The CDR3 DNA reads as TGTGCCTGGAGTGTACAGGCGAGCTCCTACAATGAGCAGTTCTTC. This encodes CAWSVQASSYNEQFF.

CDR3 bases: TGTGCCAGCTCACCACAGGAGGCCCCCGACTATGGCTACACCTTC. Protein product: CASSPQEAPDYGYTF. V is TRBV18 and J is TRBJ1-2; no firm D call. The V gene's germline CDR1 is KGHSH and CDR2 LQKENI. With 1 base removed from V and 3 bases from J, the gap between germline ends came to 12 bases. The CDR3 loop spans 15 amino acids.

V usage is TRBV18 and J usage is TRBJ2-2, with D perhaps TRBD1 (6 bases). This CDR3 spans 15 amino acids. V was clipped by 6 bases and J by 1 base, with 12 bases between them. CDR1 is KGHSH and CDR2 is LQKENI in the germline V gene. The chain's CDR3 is CASSPDRENTGELFF. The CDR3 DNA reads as TGTGCCAGCTCCCCGGACAGAGAGAACACCGGGGAGCTGTTTTTT. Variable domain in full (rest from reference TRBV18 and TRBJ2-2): NAGVMQNPRHLVRRRGQEARLRCSPMKGHSHVYWYRQLPEEGLKFMVYLQKENIIDESGMPKERFSAEFPKEGPSILRIQQVVRGDSAAYFCASSPDRENTGELFFGEGSRLTVL.

Here the CDR3 DNA reads TGTGCCAGCAGCGTAGCCGGGGGTAGCAATCAGCCCCAGCATTTT. It specifies CASSVAGGSNQPQHF. The gene calls are TRBV9 and TRBJ1-5; D is perhaps TRBD1 (5 bases). Trimming stripped 0 bases from V and 0 bases from J, with 7 bases between. Germline assignment: CDR1 SGDLS and CDR2 YYNGEE. CDR3 length: 15 residues.

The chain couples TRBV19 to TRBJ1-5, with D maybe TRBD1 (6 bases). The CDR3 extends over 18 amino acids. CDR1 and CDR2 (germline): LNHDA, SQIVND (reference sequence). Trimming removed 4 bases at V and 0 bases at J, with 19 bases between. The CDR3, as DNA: TGTGCCAGTAGTAAAAAAGGGACCGGGACACCTAGCAATCAGCCCCAGCATTTT. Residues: CASSKKGTGTPSNQPQHF.

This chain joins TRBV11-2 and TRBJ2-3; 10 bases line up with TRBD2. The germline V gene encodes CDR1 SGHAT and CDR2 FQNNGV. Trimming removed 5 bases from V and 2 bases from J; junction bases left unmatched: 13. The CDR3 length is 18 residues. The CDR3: CASSPLPLAGGDTDTQYF. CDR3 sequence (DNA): TGTGCCAGCAGCCCACTCCCTTTAGCGGGGGGCGACACAGATACGCAGTATTTT.

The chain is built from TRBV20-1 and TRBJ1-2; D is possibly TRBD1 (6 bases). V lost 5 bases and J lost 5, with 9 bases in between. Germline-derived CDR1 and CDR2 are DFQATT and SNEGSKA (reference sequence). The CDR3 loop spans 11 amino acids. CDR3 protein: CSALGQYGYTF. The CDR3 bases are TGCAGTGCTCTCGGACAGTATGGCTACACCTTC.

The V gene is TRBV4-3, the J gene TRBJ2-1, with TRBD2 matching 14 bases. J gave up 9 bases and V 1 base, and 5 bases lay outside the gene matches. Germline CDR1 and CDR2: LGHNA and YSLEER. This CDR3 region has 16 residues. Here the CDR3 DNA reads TGCGCCAGCAGCCAAGGCCCAGGACTAGCGGGAGGTGAGCAGTTCTTC. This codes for CASSQGPGLAGGEQFF.

CDR3 in amino acids: CASSRGNTEAFF. CDR3 DNA: TGTGCCAGCAGCCGAGGTAACACTGAAGCTTTCTTT. This chain joins TRBV3-1 (or the pseudogene TRBV3-2) and TRBJ1-1, with D uncertain. The CDR3 length is 12 residues. Deletions cut 4 bases from V and 2 bases from J, with 5 bases between. Germline V gives CDR1 LGHDT, CDR2 YNNKEL (reference sequence).

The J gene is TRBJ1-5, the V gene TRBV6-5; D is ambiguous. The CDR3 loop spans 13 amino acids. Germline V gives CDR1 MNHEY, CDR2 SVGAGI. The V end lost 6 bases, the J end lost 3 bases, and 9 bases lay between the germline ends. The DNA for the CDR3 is TGTGCCAGCAGCCTACGGTTCAATCAGCCCCAGCATTTT. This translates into CASSLRFNQPQHF.

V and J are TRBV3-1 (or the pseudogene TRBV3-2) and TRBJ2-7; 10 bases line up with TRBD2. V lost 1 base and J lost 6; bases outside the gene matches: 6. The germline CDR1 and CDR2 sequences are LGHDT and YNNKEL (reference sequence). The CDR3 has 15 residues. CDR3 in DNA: TGTGCCAGCAGCCAAGTACTAGCGGGGAACCCCGAGCAGTACTTC. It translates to CASSQVLAGNPEQYF.

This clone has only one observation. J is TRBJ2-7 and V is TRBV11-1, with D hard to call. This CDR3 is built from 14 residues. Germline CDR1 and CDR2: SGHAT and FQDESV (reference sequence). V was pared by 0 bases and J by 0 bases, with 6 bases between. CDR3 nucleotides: TGTGCCAGCAGCTTAGCGGAGTACTCCTACGAGCAGTACTTC. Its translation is CASSLAEYSYEQYF.

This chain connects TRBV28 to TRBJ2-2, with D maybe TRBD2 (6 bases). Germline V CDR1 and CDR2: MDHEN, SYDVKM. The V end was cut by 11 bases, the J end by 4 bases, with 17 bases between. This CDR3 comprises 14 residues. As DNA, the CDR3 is TGTGCCTTAATGCAGGGAGGTCGCACCGGGGAGCTGTTTTTT. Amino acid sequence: CALMQGGRTGELFF.

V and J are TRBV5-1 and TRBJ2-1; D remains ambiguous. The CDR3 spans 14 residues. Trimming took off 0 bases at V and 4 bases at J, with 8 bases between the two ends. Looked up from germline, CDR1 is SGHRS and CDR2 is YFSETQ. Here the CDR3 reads CASSLGHQYNEQFF. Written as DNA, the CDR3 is TGCGCCAGCAGCTTGGGACATCAATACAATGAGCAGTTCTTC. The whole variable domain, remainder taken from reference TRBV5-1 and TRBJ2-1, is KAGVTQTPRYLIKTRGQQVTLSCSPISGHRSVSWYQQTPGQGLQFLFEYFSETQRNKGNFPGRFSGRQFSNSRSEMNVSTLELGDSALYLCASSLGHQYNEQFFGPGTRLTVL.

This CDR3 reads CASGPGDRGLSEKLFF. For the CDR3, the DNA is TGTGCTAGTGGCCCTGGAGACAGGGGGCTCAGTGAAAAACTGTTTTTT. V gene TRBV12-5 combines with J gene TRBJ1-4; TRBD1 matches 10 bases. Germline V gives CDR1 LGHNT, CDR2 FRNRAP. The CDR3 runs 16 residues. V lost 6 bases to trimming and J lost 7 bases; unmatched junction nucleotides: 11.